The 30 T cell receptor beta chains in this list originate from one sample, sequenced in a study of blood T cells in healthy people across ages. A J-beta primer mix and a sample-barcoded 5' primer were used in a second PCR of roughly 6 to 11 cycles. TCRdb re-called the 5' RACE reads through MiXCR, storing one row per CDR3 protein. The table lists 1,800,000 or so distinct CDR3 sequences, about two fifths of them singletons. The sample was blood. The receptors stem from a human donor in good health.

This clonotype came up a few times. In DNA form, the CDR3 reads TGTGCCAGCAGTCGACCAAGCCTTCCGGACAGGAGGCAGTTCTTC. Translation gives CASSRPSLPDRRQFF. J is TRBJ2-1 and V is TRBV12-3 or TRBV12-4, with 7 nucleotides matching TRBD1. The length of the CDR3 is 15 residues. J gave up 12 bases and V 5 bases, and 16 bases lay outside the gene matches.

V and J are TRBV18 and TRBJ2-7, with D perhaps being TRBD1 or TRBD2 (5 bases each). Trimming left V 2 bases short and J 6 bases short, with 20 bases between. The CDR3 is 16 amino acids. Per germline, CDR1 KGHSH and CDR2 LQKENI. The DNA of the CDR3 is TGTGCCAGCTCACCAAATTCGAGGGGTTTCAATAGCGAGCAGTACTTC. Amino acid sequence: CASSPNSRGFNSEQYF.

In its sample, this clonotype was seen many times. The chain employs TRBV12-3 or TRBV12-4 and TRBJ1-1; possibly TRBD1 for D (5 bases). V gave up 6 bases and J gave up 5 bases, with 10 bases separating them. The CDR3 totals 12 residues. The CDR3, as DNA: TGTGCCAGCAGACCTCAGGGTACTGAAGCTTTCTTT. Translating it yields CASRPQGTEAFF.

The genes are TRBV7-9 and TRBJ2-5; D may be TRBD1 or TRBD2 (5 bases each). CDR3 size: 15 residues. Trimming took off 5 bases at V and 4 bases at J, with 17 bases between the two ends. Looked up from germline, CDR1 is SEHNR and CDR2 is FQNEAQ (reference sequence). The CDR3 region has the DNA TGTGCCAGCAGCCGGCGAGGGGCGATTAGAGAGACCCAGTACTTC. Translation gives CASSRRGAIRETQYF.

The V gene is TRBV14, the J gene TRBJ2-4; TRBD1 might be the D (6 bases). Trimming cost V 4 bases and J 14 bases, with 18 bases left between them. The CDR3 runs to 13 residues. The germline V gene encodes CDR1 SGHDN and CDR2 FVKESK. For the CDR3, the DNA is TGTGCCAGCAGCCCCCGGGACACCAGAAAGGAGTACTTC. Protein sequence: CASSPRDTRKEYF.

CDR3 amino acids: CASSVLGAPTGELFF. The CDR3 DNA follows: TGTGCCAGCAGTGTACTGGGGGCCCCCACCGGGGAGCTGTTTTTT. The J gene is TRBJ2-2, the V gene TRBV2; maybe TRBD1 (6 bases). The V end lost 4 bases, the J end lost 4 bases, and 13 bases lay between the germline ends. The CDR3 consists of 15 residues. Germline V lookup: CDR1 SNHLY, CDR2 FYNNEI.

This clonotype was counted only a few times. J is TRBJ1-1 and V is TRBV4-2; unclear D gene. V was trimmed by 0 bases and J by 4 bases, leaving 18 bases between them. Looked up from germline, CDR1 is LGHNA and CDR2 is YNFKEQ. The CDR3 consists of 17 residues. The CDR3 coding sequence is TGTGCCAGCAGCCAAGACCCAGATCACGGTGAATCCACTGAAGCTTTCTTT. It encodes CASSQDPDHGESTEAFF.

The genes are TRBV5-1 and TRBJ1-2; TRBD1 matches 9 bases. CDR3 length: 17 amino acids. Germline trimming cut 0 bases from V and 2 bases from J; bases unmatched to any gene: 8. Germline V CDR1 and CDR2: SGHRS, YFSETQ. CDR3 amino acids: CASSLGDRVIENYGYTF. In nucleotides, the CDR3 is TGCGCCAGCAGCTTGGGGGACAGGGTGATCGAAAACTATGGCTACACCTTC.

The chain employs TRBV7-9 and TRBJ2-7; TRBD1 aligns across 12 bases. The CDR3 length is 14 residues. V lost 5 bases and J lost 6; bases outside the gene matches: 5. Germline V gives CDR1 SEHNR, CDR2 FQNEAQ (reference sequence). The CDR3 protein is CASSGGTGGFEQYF. For the CDR3, the DNA is TGTGCCAGCAGCGGTGGGACAGGGGGCTTCGAGCAGTACTTC.

Note on this clonotype: A much larger clone differs from this one at a single base, so this may be a read error. V and J are TRBV29-1 and TRBJ1-2, with 9 bases lining up with TRBD1. The CDR3 sequence is 13 residues long. Germline V gene lookup returns CDR1 SQVTM and CDR2 ANQGSEA. V lost 4 bases to trimming and J lost 2 bases; unmatched junction nucleotides: 2. The CDR3 DNA reads TGCAGCGTTGGGACAGGGGAAAACTATGGCTACACCTTC. Translation: CSVGTGENYGYTF. The variable domain in full, with the rest retrieved from reference TRBV29-1 and TRBJ1-2, is SAVISQKPSRDICQRGTSLTIQCQVDSQVTMMFWYRQQPGQSLTLIATANQGSEATYESGFVIDKFPISRPNLTFSTLTVSNMSPEDSSIYLCSVGTGENYGYTFGSGTRLTVV.

The CDR3 loop reads CSVRPSWYQETQYF. The CDR3 DNA reads TGCAGCGTTCGTCCCTCTTGGTACCAAGAGACCCAGTACTTC. This chain links TRBV29-1 with TRBJ2-5; D call uncertain. The CDR3 contains 14 residues. Trimming left V 5 bases short and J 0 bases short, with 13 bases between. The germline V gene has CDR1 SQVTM and CDR2 ANQGSEA.

A few counts support this clonotype. The rearrangement joins TRBV9 to TRBJ2-1; D remains unclear. The CDR3 spans 14 residues. In germline, CDR1 is SGDLS, CDR2 YYNGEE. The V gene lost 4 bases and the J gene lost 3 bases, with 11 bases spanning the gap. The CDR3 sequence: CASSTPGLYNEQFF. The CDR3 DNA reads TGTGCCAGCAGCACCCCGGGCCTCTACAATGAGCAGTTCTTC.

This clonotype was observed at least ten times. The chain employs TRBV4-2 and TRBJ2-1; the match to TRBD1 covers 7 bases. Germline CDR1 LGHNA, CDR2 YNFKEQ. The CDR3 spans 16 residues. V lost 0 bases, J lost 4 bases, and 6 bases stayed unmatched. CDR3 DNA sequence: TGTGCCAGCAGCCAAGACTCGGACAGGAAGTACAATGAGCAGTTCTTC. Protein product: CASSQDSDRKYNEQFF.

The chain couples TRBV28 to TRBJ1-1; D gene unclear. Germline V gene data show CDR1 as MDHEN and CDR2 as SYDVKM. V was trimmed by 3 bases and J by 4 bases, leaving 15 bases between them. The CDR3 is made up of 15 amino acids. CDR3 nucleotide sequence: TGTGCCAGCAGTTTTGACCCCTCCGGCCCCACTGAAGCTTTCTTT. The encoded protein is CASSFDPSGPTEAFF.

The V and J genes are TRBV2 and TRBJ2-3, with D tentatively TRBD1 (6 bases). The CDR3 has 14 residues. In germline, CDR1 is SNHLY, CDR2 FYNNEI. Deletions cut 10 bases from V and 4 bases from J, with 18 bases between. CDR3 sequence: CANTPGVGADTQYF. The CDR3, as DNA: TGTGCCAACACCCCAGGGGTGGGTGCAGATACGCAGTATTTT.

This clonotype was seen more than once but under ten times. The gene calls are TRBV5-5 and TRBJ1-2, with 9 bases lining up with TRBD1. V was clipped by 3 bases and J by 4 bases; unmatched bases: 4. The CDR3 totals 14 residues. The germline V gene has CDR1 SGHKS and CDR2 YYEKEE (reference sequence). The CDR3 DNA sequence: TGTGCCAGCAGCTCCCGGGACAGGGTCTATGGCTACACCTTC. Translating it yields CASSSRDRVYGYTF.

This clonotype was seen only a few times. This chain links TRBV5-1 with TRBJ2-3; 9 nucleotides agree with TRBD1. V shed 1 base, J shed 6 bases, and the junction held 6 bases outside the gene matches. The CDR3 covers 15 residues. CDR1 SGHRS and CDR2 YFSETQ come from the germline V gene. CDR3 bases: TGCGCCAGCAGCTTGCAACAGGGGGCAGGTGATACGCAGTATTTT. Protein sequence: CASSLQQGAGDTQYF.

This clonotype appeared once. V is TRBV7-3 and J is TRBJ2-5; D is perhaps TRBD2 (6 bases). The end of the DNA aligns better with TRBJ2-7, so the J call may be wrong. The CDR3 extends over 13 amino acids. Germline CDR1 is SGHTA and CDR2 is FQGTGA. The CDR3 protein is CASSLSGTHEQYF. The CDR3 DNA reads TGTGCCAGCAGCCTTAGCGGCACCCACGAGCAGTACTTC.

The V and J genes are TRBV18 and TRBJ1-2, with D hard to call. CDR1 is KGHSH and CDR2 is LQKENI in the germline V gene. The V end lost 5 bases, the J end lost 4 bases, and 11 bases lay between the germline ends. The CDR3 runs to 13 residues. The DNA of the CDR3 is TGTGCCAGCTCAACCATTACGCTCTATGGCTACACCTTC. Amino acid sequence: CASSTITLYGYTF.

This clonotype has a single count. The J gene is TRBJ2-1, the V gene TRBV5-6, with 7 bases that match TRBD1. Looked up from germline, CDR1 is SGHDT and CDR2 is YYEEEE. The CDR3 is 17 amino acids. V shed 3 bases, J shed 2 bases, and the junction held 11 bases outside the gene matches. This chain's CDR3 is CASSYITGVVPYNEQFF. DNA for the CDR3: TGTGCCAGCAGCTACATAACAGGGGTCGTCCCCTACAATGAGCAGTTCTTC.

The chain carries TRBV20-1 and TRBJ2-5, with TRBD2 as a possible D gene (5 bases). V lost 3 bases, J lost 4 bases, and 9 bases lay in between. CDR1 DFQATT and CDR2 SNEGSKA come from the germline V gene (reference sequence). This CDR3 has 12 residues. CDR3 bases: TGCAGTGCTAGCGCTAGCACAGAGACCCAGTACTTC. Protein: CSASASTETQYF.

Many counts were recorded for this clonotype. The V and J genes are TRBV3-1 and TRBJ2-3, with D uncertain. Between the trimmed V and J ends, which lost 1 base and 2 bases, there was a span of 4 bases. The CDR3 totals 13 residues. Germline assignment: CDR1 LGHDT and CDR2 YNNKEL (reference sequence). CDR3 protein: CASSQVLTDTQYF. The CDR3 DNA reads TGTGCCAGCAGCCAAGTTCTCACAGATACGCAGTATTTT.

This clonotype occurred a few times. The genes are TRBV20-1 and TRBJ2-1, with D maybe TRBD2 (6 bases). Germline loops: CDR1 DFQATT, CDR2 SNEGSKA (reference sequence). Between the trimmed V and J ends, which lost 3 bases and 6 bases, there was a span of 12 bases. The CDR3 loop spans 13 amino acids. The CDR3 nucleotides read TGCAGTGCTAGCGCACTAGCTGGCAATGAGCAGTTCTTC. Protein sequence: CSASALAGNEQFF.

The chain is built from TRBV10-3 and TRBJ2-1, with 13 bases matching TRBD2. With 5 bases clipped from V and 5 bases from J, the junction kept 3 bases outside the gene matches. The CDR3 is made up of 15 amino acids. Germline CDR1 and CDR2: ENHRY and SYGVKD. CDR3 in DNA: TGTGCCATCAGTCAAACTAGCGGGGGGGACAATGAGCAGTTCTTC. Protein sequence: CAISQTSGGDNEQFF.

In its sample, this clonotype is large. V gene TRBV28 combines with J gene TRBJ2-6; D is undetermined. V lost 11 bases and J lost 4, with 12 bases in between. CDR1 is MDHEN, CDR2 SYDVKM, per germline. This CDR3 contains 13 residues. CDR3 bases: TGTGCCGGATCACTGCGAGGGGCCAACGTCCTGACTTTC. Its translation: CAGSLRGANVLTF.

This rearrangement joins TRBV20-1 to TRBJ2-1, with TRBD1 matching over 11 bases. The CDR3 length is 15 residues. The V gene's germline CDR1 is DFQATT and CDR2 SNEGSKA (reference sequence). V was clipped by 6 bases and J by 4 bases; unmatched bases: 8. CDR3 region: CSATWDRGIYNEQFF. The CDR3 DNA reads as TGCAGTGCCACATGGGACAGGGGGATTTACAATGAGCAGTTCTTC.

Worth noting for this clonotype: The junction does not match germline at one end; this may be a read error. The chain uses TRBV20-1 and TRBJ2-5, with TRBD1 identical over 7 bases. CDR3 length equals 15 residues. CDR1 and CDR2 from the germline V gene are DFQATT and SNEGSKA (reference sequence). Here the CDR3 reads CSARGQNKNQEAQYF. The CDR3 DNA sequence: TGCAGTGCTAGGGGACAGAACAAAAACCAAGAGGCCCAGTACTTC.

In this sample, this clonotype turned up a few times. The chain carries TRBV4-3 and TRBJ1-2; D uncertain. This CDR3 region has 16 residues. CDR1 and CDR2 from the germline V gene are LGHNA and YSLEER. V lost 1 base and J 8 bases, leaving 20 bases between the germline ends. The CDR3 bases are TGCGCCAGCAGCCAAGGTCTTTGGGTAGATCTCTGGGGCTACACCTTC. This sequence encodes CASSQGLWVDLWGYTF.

The gene calls are TRBV14 and TRBJ1-1; no firm D call. The V end lost 4 bases, the J end lost 10 bases, and 13 bases lay between the germline ends. This CDR3 has 12 amino acids. Germline V CDR1 and CDR2: SGHDN, FVKESK. DNA for the CDR3: TGTGCCAGCAGCCCAAGTCCGGGTACAGCTTTCTTT. Translating it yields CASSPSPGTAFF.

The rearrangement links TRBV12-3 or TRBV12-4 to TRBJ1-4; D is possibly TRBD1 (6 bases). The CDR3 is 15 amino acids. Trimming cost V 5 bases and J 8 bases, with 18 bases left between them. CDR3 loop: CASSPRQSRGEKLFF. CDR3 nucleotide sequence: TGTGCCAGCAGTCCCCGACAGTCGAGGGGGGAAAAACTGTTTTTT.